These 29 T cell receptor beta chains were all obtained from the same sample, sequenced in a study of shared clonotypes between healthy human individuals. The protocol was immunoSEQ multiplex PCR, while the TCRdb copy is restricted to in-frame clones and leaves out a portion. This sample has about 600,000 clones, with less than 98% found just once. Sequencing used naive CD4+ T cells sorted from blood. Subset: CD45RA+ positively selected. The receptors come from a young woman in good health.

Here the CDR3 reads CASSYSGNTEAFF. For the CDR3, the DNA is TGCGCCAGCAGCTATTCGGGGAACACTGAAGCTTTCTTT. The chain employs TRBV5-1 and TRBJ1-1; D is unresolved. Germline-derived CDR1 and CDR2 are SGHRS and YFSETQ. Deletions cut 3 bases from V and 1 base from J, with 7 bases between. This CDR3 comprises 13 residues.

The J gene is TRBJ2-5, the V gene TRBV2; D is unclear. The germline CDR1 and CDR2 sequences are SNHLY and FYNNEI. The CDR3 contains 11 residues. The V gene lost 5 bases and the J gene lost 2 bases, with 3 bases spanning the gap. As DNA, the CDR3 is TGTGCCAGCAGTCCACAAGAGACCCAGTACTTC. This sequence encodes CASSPQETQYF.

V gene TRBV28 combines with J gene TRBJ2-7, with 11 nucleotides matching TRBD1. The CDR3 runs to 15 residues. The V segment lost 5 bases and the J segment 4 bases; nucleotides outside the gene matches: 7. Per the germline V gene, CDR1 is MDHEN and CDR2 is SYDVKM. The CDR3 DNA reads TGTGCCAGCAGTCACTCCGGGACAGGGGGTTACGAGCAGTACTTC. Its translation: CASSHSGTGGYEQYF.

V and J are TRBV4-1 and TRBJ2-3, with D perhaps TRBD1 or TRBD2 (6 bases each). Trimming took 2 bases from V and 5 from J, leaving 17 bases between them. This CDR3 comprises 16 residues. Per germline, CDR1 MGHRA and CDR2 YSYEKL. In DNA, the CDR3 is TGCGCCAGCAGCCAACTCACAGGGAGGCTAGGAGATACGCAGTATTTT. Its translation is CASSQLTGRLGDTQYF.

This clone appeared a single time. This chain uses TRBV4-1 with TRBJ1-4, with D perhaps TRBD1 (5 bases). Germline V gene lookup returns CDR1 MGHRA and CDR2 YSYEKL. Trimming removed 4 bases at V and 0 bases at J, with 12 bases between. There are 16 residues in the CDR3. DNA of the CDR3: TGCGCCAGCAGCCGAGGAACAGGAGCAACTAATGAAAAACTGTTTTTT. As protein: CASSRGTGATNEKLFF.

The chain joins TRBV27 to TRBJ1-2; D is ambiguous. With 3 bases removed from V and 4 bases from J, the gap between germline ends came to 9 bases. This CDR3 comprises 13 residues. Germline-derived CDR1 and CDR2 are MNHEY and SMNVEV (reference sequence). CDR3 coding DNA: TGTGCCAGCAGTTTGGCAGGTACCTATGGCTACACCTTC. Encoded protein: CASSLAGTYGYTF.

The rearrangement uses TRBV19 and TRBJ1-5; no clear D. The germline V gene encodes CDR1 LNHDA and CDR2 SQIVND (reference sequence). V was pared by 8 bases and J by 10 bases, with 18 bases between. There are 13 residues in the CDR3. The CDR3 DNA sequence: TGTGCCAGTCAGGTAGAGCCCCGCGGCCCCCAGCATTTT. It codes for CASQVEPRGPQHF.

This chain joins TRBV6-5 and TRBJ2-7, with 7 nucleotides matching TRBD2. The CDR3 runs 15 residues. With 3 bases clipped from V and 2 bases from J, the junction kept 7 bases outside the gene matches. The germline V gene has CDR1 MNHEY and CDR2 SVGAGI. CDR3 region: CASSYGAGTTYEQYF. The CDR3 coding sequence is TGTGCCAGCAGTTATGGGGCGGGGACTACCTACGAGCAGTACTTC.

CDR3 coding DNA: TGTGCCAGCTCACGTCCGGGACAGAGCTCCTACGAGCAGTACTTC. This gives the protein CASSRPGQSSYEQYF. This chain links TRBV18 with TRBJ2-7, with 7 bases that match TRBD1. CDR3 length: 15 amino acids. V dropped 4 bases and J dropped 0; count of bases not matched to a gene: 6. Germline lookup yields CDR1 KGHSH and CDR2 LQKENI.

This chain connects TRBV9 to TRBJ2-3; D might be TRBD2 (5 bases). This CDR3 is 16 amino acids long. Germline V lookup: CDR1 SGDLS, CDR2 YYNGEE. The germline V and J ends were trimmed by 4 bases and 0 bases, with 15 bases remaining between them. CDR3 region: CASSPRGNPSTDTQYF. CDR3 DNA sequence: TGTGCCAGCAGCCCCCGGGGTAATCCTAGCACAGATACGCAGTATTTT.

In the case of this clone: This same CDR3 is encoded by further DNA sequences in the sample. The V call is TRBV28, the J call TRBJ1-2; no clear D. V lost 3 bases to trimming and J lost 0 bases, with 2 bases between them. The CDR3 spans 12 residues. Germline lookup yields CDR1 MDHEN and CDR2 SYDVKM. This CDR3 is CASSFSNYGYTF. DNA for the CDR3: TGTGCCAGCAGTTTTTCTAACTATGGCTACACCTTC.

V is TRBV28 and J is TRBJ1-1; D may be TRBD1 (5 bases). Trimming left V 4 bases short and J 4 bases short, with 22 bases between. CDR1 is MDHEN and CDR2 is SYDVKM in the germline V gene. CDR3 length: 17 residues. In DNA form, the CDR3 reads TGTGCCAGCAGTTCTATACCCCAGGGAGCGTTGATCACTGAAGCTTTCTTT. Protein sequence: CASSSIPQGALITEAFF.

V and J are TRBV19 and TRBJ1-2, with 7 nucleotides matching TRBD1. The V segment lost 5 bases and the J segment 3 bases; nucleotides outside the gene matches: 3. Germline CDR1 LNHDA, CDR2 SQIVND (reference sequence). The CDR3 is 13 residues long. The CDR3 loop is CASSAGQYYGYTF. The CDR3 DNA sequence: TGTGCCAGTAGTGCGGGACAGTACTATGGCTACACCTTC.

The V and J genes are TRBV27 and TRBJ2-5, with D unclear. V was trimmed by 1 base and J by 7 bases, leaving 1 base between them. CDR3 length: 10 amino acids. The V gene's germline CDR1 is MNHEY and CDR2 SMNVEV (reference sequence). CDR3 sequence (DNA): TGTGCCAGCAGTTTATGGACCCAGTACTTC. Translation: CASSLWTQYF.

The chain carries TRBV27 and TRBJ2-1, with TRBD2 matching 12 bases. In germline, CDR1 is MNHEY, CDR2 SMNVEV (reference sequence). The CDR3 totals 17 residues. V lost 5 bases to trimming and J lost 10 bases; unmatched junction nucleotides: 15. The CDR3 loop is CASSHRLAGALGREQFF. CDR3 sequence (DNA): TGTGCCAGCAGTCATCGACTAGCGGGAGCATTAGGGCGAGAGCAGTTCTTC.

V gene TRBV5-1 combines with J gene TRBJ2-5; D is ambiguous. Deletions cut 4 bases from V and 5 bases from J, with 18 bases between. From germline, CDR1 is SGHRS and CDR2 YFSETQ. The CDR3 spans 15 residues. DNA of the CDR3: TGCGCCAGCAGCCTAGGACCGGGTCTTATGGAGACCCAGTACTTC. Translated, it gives CASSLGPGLMETQYF.

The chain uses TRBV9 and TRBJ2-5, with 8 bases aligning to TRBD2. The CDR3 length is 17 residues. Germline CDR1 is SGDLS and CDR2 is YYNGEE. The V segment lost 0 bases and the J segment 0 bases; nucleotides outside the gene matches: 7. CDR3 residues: CASSVGASGYYQETQYF. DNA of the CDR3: TGTGCCAGCAGCGTAGGCGCTAGCGGGTACTACCAAGAGACCCAGTACTTC.

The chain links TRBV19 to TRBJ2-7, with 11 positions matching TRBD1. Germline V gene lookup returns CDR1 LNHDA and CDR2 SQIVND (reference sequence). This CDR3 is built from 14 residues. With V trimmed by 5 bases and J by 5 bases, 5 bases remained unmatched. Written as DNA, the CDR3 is TGTGCCAGTAGTGACGGACAGGGGGCGAACGAGCAGTACTTC. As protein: CASSDGQGANEQYF.

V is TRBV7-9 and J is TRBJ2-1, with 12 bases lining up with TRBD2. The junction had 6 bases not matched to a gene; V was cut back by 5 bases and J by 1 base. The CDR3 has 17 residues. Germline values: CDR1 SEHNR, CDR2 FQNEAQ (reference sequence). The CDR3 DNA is TGTGCCAGCAGCGACGGACTAGCGGGATTTTCCTACAATGAGCAGTTCTTC. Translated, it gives CASSDGLAGFSYNEQFF.

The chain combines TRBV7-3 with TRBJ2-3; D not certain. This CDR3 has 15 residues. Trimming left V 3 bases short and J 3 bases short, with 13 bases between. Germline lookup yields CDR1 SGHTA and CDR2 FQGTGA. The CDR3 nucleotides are TGTGCCAGCAGCTTTGGCGGAGCCGGGACAGATACGCAGTATTTT. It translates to CASSFGGAGTDTQYF.

The CDR3 loop reads CASSYPPSNTEAFF. DNA for the CDR3: TGTGCCAGCAGTTATCCCCCCTCGAACACTGAAGCTTTCTTT. V gene TRBV6-6 combines with J gene TRBJ1-1, with D unresolved. The CDR3 contains 14 residues. Germline V gene data show CDR1 as MNHNY and CDR2 as SVGAGI (reference sequence). V lost 3 bases and J lost 1, with 9 bases in between.

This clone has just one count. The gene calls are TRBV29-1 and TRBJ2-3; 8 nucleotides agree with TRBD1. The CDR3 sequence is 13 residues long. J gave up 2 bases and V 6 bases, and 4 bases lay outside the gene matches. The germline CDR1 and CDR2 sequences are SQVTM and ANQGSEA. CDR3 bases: TGCAGCGTACGACAGGGGAACACAGATACGCAGTATTTT. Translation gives CSVRQGNTDTQYF.

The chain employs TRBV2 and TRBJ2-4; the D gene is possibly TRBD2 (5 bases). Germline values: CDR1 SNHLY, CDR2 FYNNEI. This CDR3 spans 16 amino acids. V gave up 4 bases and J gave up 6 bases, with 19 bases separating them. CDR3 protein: CASSALGVRQRNIQYF. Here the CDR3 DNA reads TGTGCCAGCAGTGCTCTCGGGGTTCGGCAGCGAAACATTCAGTACTTC.

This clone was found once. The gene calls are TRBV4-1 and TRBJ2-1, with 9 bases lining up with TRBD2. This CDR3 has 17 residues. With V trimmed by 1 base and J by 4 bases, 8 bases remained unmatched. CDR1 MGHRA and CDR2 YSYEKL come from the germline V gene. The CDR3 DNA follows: TGCGCCAGCAGCCAAGTTCTTGGGACTAGCACATACAATGAGCAGTTCTTC. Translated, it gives CASSQVLGTSTYNEQFF.

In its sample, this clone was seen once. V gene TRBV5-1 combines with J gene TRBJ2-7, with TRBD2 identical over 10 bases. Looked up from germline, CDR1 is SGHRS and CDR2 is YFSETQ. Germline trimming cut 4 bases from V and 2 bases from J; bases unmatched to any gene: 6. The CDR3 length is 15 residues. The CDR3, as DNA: TGCGCCAGCAGCACCGGACTAGCGGTTACCTACGAGCAGTACTTC. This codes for CASSTGLAVTYEQYF. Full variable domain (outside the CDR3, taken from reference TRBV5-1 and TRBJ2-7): KAGVTQTPRYLIKTRGQQVTLSCSPISGHRSVSWYQQTPGQGLQFLFEYFSETQRNKGNFPGRFSGRQFSNSRSEMNVSTLELGDSALYLCASSTGLAVTYEQYFGPGTRLTVT.

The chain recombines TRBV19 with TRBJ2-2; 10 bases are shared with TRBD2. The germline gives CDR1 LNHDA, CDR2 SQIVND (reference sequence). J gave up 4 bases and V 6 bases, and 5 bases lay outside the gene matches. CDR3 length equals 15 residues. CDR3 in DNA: TGTGCCAGTAGGGTACTAGCGGGAACCACCGGGGAGCTGTTTTTT. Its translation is CASRVLAGTTGELFF.

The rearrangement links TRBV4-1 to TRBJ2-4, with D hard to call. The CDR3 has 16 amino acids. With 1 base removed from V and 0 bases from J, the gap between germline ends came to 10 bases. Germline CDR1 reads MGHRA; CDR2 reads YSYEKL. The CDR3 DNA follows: TGCGCCAGCAGCCAAGCCCCAGCCTTAGCCAAAAACATTCAGTACTTC. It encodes CASSQAPALAKNIQYF.

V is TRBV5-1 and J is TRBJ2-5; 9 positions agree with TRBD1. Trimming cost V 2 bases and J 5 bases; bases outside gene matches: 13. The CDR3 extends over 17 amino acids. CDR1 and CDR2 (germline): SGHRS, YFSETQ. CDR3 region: CASSLIQIQGAGETQYF. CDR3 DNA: TGCGCCAGCAGCTTAATCCAAATACAGGGGGCTGGGGAGACCCAGTACTTC.

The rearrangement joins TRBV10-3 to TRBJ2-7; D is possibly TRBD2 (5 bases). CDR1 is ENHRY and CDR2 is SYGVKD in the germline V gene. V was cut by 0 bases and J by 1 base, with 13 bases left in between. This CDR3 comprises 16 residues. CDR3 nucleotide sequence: TGTGCCATCAGTGAGTCGTCCAGCGGCGCTTCCTACGAGCAGTACTTC. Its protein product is CAISESSSGASYEQYF.